The sequence of this TCR beta chain was determined in a study of cytomegalovirus exposure and HLA in healthy donors. Overall study results and limits: Presence/absence analyses treated sequencing depth as roughly uniform across donors. Upon later analysis, TCR association rates were observed to vary by HLA locus, being highest for DRB1 and lowest for HLA-C. An apparent linkage of common viral pathogens to several of the most significant clusters emerged in a later analysis. Accurate HLA-A and HLA-B prediction from TCR beta sequences was reported for most subjects.

CDR3 length: 15 amino acids. The germline CDR1 and CDR2 sequences are SQVTM and ANQGSEA. Trimming removed 6 bases from V and 0 bases from J; junction bases left unmatched: 4. The PCR made use of 60 Vbeta and 13 Jbeta primers. Sequencing was performed with immunoSEQ multiplex PCR; in TCRdb, only in-frame clones are kept and a portion is missing. This sample lists 200,000 to 250,000 clones; its ten largest clones have around 1.1%. On this clone itself: No antigen is known for it.

The sequencing sample was made of PBMCs. The chain joins TRBV29-1 to TRBJ2-6; 8 bases are a match to TRBD1. The source is a girl aged 2 to 9 in good health and CMV-seropositive. As DNA, the CDR3 is TGCAGCGTCCGGGACAGGAGCTCTGGGGCCAACGTCCTGACTTTC. The encoded protein is CSVRDRSSGANVLTF.